The T cell receptor beta chain under discussion was sequenced for a study of CD8+CD57+ T cells in acquired aplastic anemia. Overall study: The average for DNA from sorted CD4+ and CD8+ cells was 2.5 to 4 ug.

V lost 10 bases and J lost 6, with 10 bases in between. The CDR3 length is 10 residues. Germline lookup yields CDR1 ENHRY and CDR2 SYGVKD. An expansion of CD8+CD57+ cells by flow cytometry had been shown in patients chosen for sequencing. Receipt of therapy had not occurred in any patient by the time of blood sampling. Comment on this clonotype: Its antigen is not identified.

Genomic DNA served as template for TCR beta VDJ and CDR3 profiling. TCRdb re-called the reads through MiXCR, storing one row per CDR3 protein. The sample records about 180,000 distinct CDR3 sequences, less than 65% being singletons. Notes on the study in general: Common to patients and controls were twenty-nine CD8+ CDR3 sequences. With respect to CD8+ Simpson's diversity, patients and controls did not differ significantly.

This TCR came from a human donor with aplastic anemia. The chain carries TRBV10-3 and TRBJ2-7; maybe TRBD1 (6 bases). Sequences were obtained from sorted CD4+, CD8+, or CD8+CD57+ T cells (not recorded which) from PBMCs. As DNA, the CDR3 is TGTGCCACAGGACAGCTCGAGCAGTACTTC. It specifies CATGQLEQYF.